A selection of T cell receptor beta chains follows, all from one sample in a study of glioma-infiltrating T cells. MiXCR was run by TCRdb on the multiplex PCR reads, yielding one entry per CDR3 protein. The sample contains over 140,000 distinct CDR3 sequences, approximately 39% of which appear only once. The specimen was glioma tissue, nonneoplastic brain tissue, or PBMCs (not recorded which). All receptors derive from a human donor with low-grade glioma or glioblastoma, undergoing nonglioma brain surgery, or in good health (not recorded which). Both conserved end residues are part of each CDR3. D genes are given only for firm matches. Expanded clones get a size class; other rows say once, few or many, or leave the size out.

>NA|TRBJ2-2|TRBD2|TRBV27
CASSIAGGFGELFF
TGTGCCAGCAGTATAGCGGGGGGGTTCGGGGAGCTGTTTTTT
>many|TRBJ1-1|NA|TRBV28
CASNGRDTEAFF
TGTGCCAGCAACGGTCGTGACACTGAAGCTTTCTTT
>NA|TRBJ2-3|TRBD2|TRBV7-2
CASSLVASGTGVATDTQYF
TGTGCCAGCAGCTTAGTGGCTAGCGGGACGGGGGTTGCGACAGATACGCAGTATTTT
>NA|TRBJ1-5|NA|TRBV2
CASSDRKQPQHF
TGTGCCAGCAGTGATAGAAAACAGCCCCAGCATTTT
>many|TRBJ1-5|NA|TRBV28
CASSPFLSNQPQHF
TGTGCCAGCAGCCCTTTCTTAAGCAATCAGCCCCAGCATTTT
>NA|TRBJ1-5|TRBD1|TRBV20-1
CSARTGGSNQPQHF
TGCAGTGCTAGGACAGGGGGAAGCAATCAGCCCCAGCATTTT
>NA|TRBJ2-1|NA|TRBV6-2/TRBV6-3
CASMDPGLYNEQFF
TGTGCCAGCATGGACCCGGGACTCTACAACGAGCAGTTCTTC
>many|TRBJ1-5|NA|TRBV6-1
CASSYEDQPQHF
TGTGCCAGCAGTTATGAGGATCAGCCCCAGCATTTT
>NA|TRBJ1-3|TRBD1|TRBV28
CASSPWTGRTGNTIYF
TGTGCCAGCAGTCCTTGGACAGGGAGGACTGGAAACACCATATATTTT
>few|TRBJ1-2|NA|TRBV7-6
CASSPILTDGYTF
TGTGCCAGCAGCCCAATTCTGACAGATGGCTACACCTTC
>NA|TRBJ1-1|NA|TRBV12-3/TRBV12-4
CASSLWGVSEAFF
TGTGCCAGCAGTTTATGGGGAGTCTCTGAAGCTTTCTTT
>NA|TRBJ2-1|TRBD2|TRBV2
CASGSGVRNEQFF
TGTGCCAGCGGTAGCGGGGTTAGGAATGAGCAGTTCTTC
>few|TRBJ2-1|TRBD2|TRBV18
CASSPGLAGANEQFF
TGTGCCAGCTCACCAGGACTAGCGGGAGCCAATGAGCAGTTCTTC
>NA|TRBJ2-7|TRBD1|TRBV7-2
CASSLGLDRGEQYF
TGTGCCAGCAGCTTAGGCCTAGACAGGGGTGAGCAGTACTTC
>NA|TRBJ2-3|TRBD2|TRBV10-3
CAIKGGLASDTQYF
TGTGCCATCAAGGGGGGACTAGCGTCGGATACGCAGTATTTT
>NA|TRBJ2-5|NA|TRBV18
CASSPPSLPQETQYF
TGTGCCAGCTCACCACCGTCCTTACCCCAAGAGACCCAGTACTTC
>NA|TRBJ2-4|NA|TRBV6-5
CASSYDSEAKNIQYF
TGTGCCAGCAGTTATGATAGCGAAGCCAAAAACATTCAGTACTTC
>few|TRBJ1-4|NA|TRBV2
CASSERRTTNEKLFF
TGTGCCAGCAGCGAACGACGAACAACTAATGAAAAACTGTTTTTT
>few|TRBJ2-3|TRBD2|TRBV7-2
CASSPTTSGGTDTQYF
TGTGCCAGCAGCCCAACGACTAGCGGAGGCACAGATACGCAGTATTTT
>many|TRBJ2-3|NA|TRBV20-1
CSVFSGNTDTQYF
TGCAGTGTGTTCTCTGGTAACACAGATACGCAGTATTTT
>NA|TRBJ2-3|TRBD2|TRBV27
CASKLANYTDTQYF
TGTGCCAGCAAACTAGCGAACTACACAGATACGCAGTATTTT
>NA|TRBJ1-1|NA|TRBV10-3
CAISESEGMTEAFF
TGTGCCATCAGTGAGTCCGAGGGTATGACTGAAGCTTTCTTT
>few|TRBJ1-1|NA|TRBV10-1
CASSEDTEAFF
TGCGCCAGCAGTGAAGACACTGAAGCTTTCTTT
>once|TRBJ2-7|NA|TRBV6-2/TRBV6-3
CASSPDPPNYEQYF
TGTGCCAGCAGTCCGGACCCACCCAACTACGAGCAGTACTTC
>few|TRBJ1-1|NA|TRBV6-1
CANSKGQNTEAFF
TGTGCCAATAGCAAGGGGCAGAACACTGAAGCTTTCTTT
>many|TRBJ2-3|NA|TRBV20-1
CSARTGFTDTQYF
TGCAGTGCTAGGACGGGATTCACAGATACGCAGTATTTT
>NA|TRBJ1-1|NA|TRBV6-2/TRBV6-3
CTRTPTGNTEAFF
TGTACCAGAACTCCAACAGGCAACACTGAAGCTTTCTTT
>NA|TRBJ2-1|NA|TRBV30
CAWSTSSTYNEQFF
TGTGCCTGGAGTACGTCGAGCACCTACAATGAGCAGTTCTTC
>NA|TRBJ1-3|NA|TRBV20-1
CSAPRGGKGNTIYF
TGCAGTGCTCCGAGGGGGGGAAAAGGAAACACCATATATTTT
>NA|TRBJ2-7|NA|TRBV4-2
CASSQGQGRHEQYF
TGTGCCAGCAGCCAAGGCCAGGGCAGACACGAGCAGTACTTC
>few|TRBJ2-7|TRBD1|TRBV10-3
CATSGQSYEQYF
TGTGCCACGTCGGGACAGTCCTACGAGCAGTACTTC
>NA|TRBJ2-7|TRBD2|TRBV20-1
CSASSSGVTYEQYF
TGCAGTGCTAGCTCCAGCGGGGTCACCTACGAGCAGTACTTC
>many|TRBJ1-2|NA|TRBV3-1
CASSQEGGYTF
TGTGCCAGCAGCCAAGAGGGTGGCTACACCTTC
>many|TRBJ1-1|NA|TRBV7-9
CASSLNRDTEAFF
TGTGCCAGCAGCTTAAACAGGGACACTGAAGCTTTCTTT
>few|TRBJ2-7|TRBD2|TRBV6-2/TRBV6-3
CASSLTSGSFYEQYF
TGTGCCAGCAGTTTGACTAGCGGGAGTTTCTACGAGCAGTACTTC
>NA|TRBJ1-3|NA|TRBV20-1
CSAREPGNTIYF
TGCAGTGCTAGAGAACCTGGAAACACCATATATTTT
>NA|TRBJ1-1|NA|TRBV25-1
CASSELAGTTEAFF
TGTGCCAGCAGTGAACTAGCAGGCACCACTGAAGCTTTCTTT
>few|TRBJ1-6|NA|TRBV6-1
CASRDQGRGSYNSPLHF
TGTGCCAGCAGGGATCAGGGGCGAGGATCCTATAATTCACCCCTCCACTTT
>few|TRBJ2-7|TRBD2|TRBV7-6
CASSPGLAGHRNEQYF
TGTGCCAGCAGCCCCGGACTAGCGGGACACCGAAACGAGCAGTACTTC
>NA|TRBJ1-3|NA|TRBV19
CASRANMGNTIYF
TGTGCCAGTAGGGCGAACATGGGAAACACCATATATTTT
>NA|TRBJ1-2|TRBD1|TRBV20-1
CSARDRAVVGYTF
TGCAGTGCTCGGGACAGGGCCGTTGTCGGCTACACCTTC
>NA|TRBJ1-5|NA|TRBV20-1
CSARGQTGNQPQHF
TGCAGTGCTAGAGGACAGACGGGCAATCAGCCCCAGCATTTT
>NA|TRBJ1-5|NA|TRBV27
CASSWTENQPQHF
TGTGCCAGCAGTTGGACAGAGAATCAGCCCCAGCATTTT
>NA|TRBJ1-4|NA|TRBV3-1
CASSRPGQANEKLFF
TGTGCCAGCAGCCGCCCCGGGCAAGCTAATGAAAAACTGTTTTTT
>few|TRBJ2-7|TRBD1|TRBV18
CASSPPGQGPLEQYF
TGTGCCAGCTCACCACCCGGACAGGGCCCCCTCGAGCAGTACTTC